Listed here are 32 T cell receptor beta chains from one sample, sequenced in a study of blood T cell repertoires in COVID-19. Measured with immunoSEQ multiplex PCR; TCRdb has only the in-frame clones, and not every one. Among approximately 170,000 clones listed, 70% to 90% were seen once. The sample consisted of PBMCs or T cells enriched from blood (not recorded which). These receptors came from a woman aged 45-60 years who had recovered from COVID-19.

The chain is built from TRBV7-2 and TRBJ1-5; possibly TRBD1 for D (5 bases). The V gene's germline CDR1 is SGHTA and CDR2 FQGNSA. V lost 5 bases and J lost 5, with 10 bases in between. This CDR3 comprises 13 residues. The CDR3, as DNA: TGTGCCAGCAGCCAACGACAGTATCAGCCCCAGCATTTT. The encoded protein is CASSQRQYQPQHF.

The rearrangement uses TRBV5-1 and TRBJ2-5; TRBD1 aligns across 9 bases. The trim removed 0 bases at V and 0 bases at J, leaving 3 bases unmatched. The CDR3 extends over 16 amino acids. Per the germline V gene, CDR1 is SGHRS and CDR2 is YFSETQ. In nucleotides, the CDR3 is TGCGCCAGCAGCTTGGGGGACAGGGCGAACCAAGAGACCCAGTACTTC. This gives the protein CASSLGDRANQETQYF.

The V and J genes are TRBV5-5 and TRBJ1-3, with D hard to call. Germline lookup yields CDR1 SGHKS and CDR2 YYEKEE (reference sequence). The ends were cut back, 1 base at V and 4 bases at J, with 6 bases in the middle. The CDR3 covers 13 residues. The CDR3 DNA reads as TGTGCCAGCAGCTTGTTGCAGGGAAACACCATATATTTT. Protein sequence: CASSLLQGNTIYF.

The J gene is TRBJ1-5, the V gene TRBV29-1; 9 nucleotides align to TRBD1. From germline, CDR1 is SQVTM and CDR2 ANQGSEA. J gave up 6 bases and V 5 bases, and 5 bases lay outside the gene matches. This CDR3 has 13 amino acids. CDR3 nucleotide sequence: TGCAGCGTTACAGGGGGCGTCGGTCAGCCCCAGCATTTT. Protein: CSVTGGVGQPQHF.

J is TRBJ1-4 and V is TRBV27; D may be TRBD1 (5 bases). Deletions cut 6 bases from V and 4 bases from J, with 6 bases between. Per the germline V gene, CDR1 is MNHEY and CDR2 is SMNVEV (reference sequence). The CDR3 loop spans 12 amino acids. CDR3 coding DNA: TGTGCCAGCAGCCAGGGTAATGAAAAACTGTTTTTT. It encodes CASSQGNEKLFF.

V and J are TRBV14 and TRBJ1-1; tentative D call: TRBD1 (5 bases). The CDR3 has 14 residues. The germline CDR1 and CDR2 sequences are SGHDN and FVKESK. Trimming left V 2 bases short and J 5 bases short, with 12 bases between. CDR3 coding DNA: TGTGCCAGCAGCCAAAGGGGCTCGAGTACTGAAGCTTTCTTT. Amino acids: CASSQRGSSTEAFF.

The chain carries TRBV7-6 and TRBJ1-4, with 10 bases fitting TRBD1. The CDR3 extends over 17 amino acids. The germline gives CDR1 SGHVS, CDR2 FNYEAQ. V was clipped by 4 bases and J by 7 bases; unmatched bases: 12. DNA of the CDR3: TGTGCCAGCAGCTCCCAACTCCCCGGGACAGGGGCTGAAAAACTGTTTTTT. Its protein is CASSSQLPGTGAEKLFF.

The chain has TRBV7-3 and TRBJ2-7; a possible D gene is TRBD1 (7 bases). Trimming removed 4 bases from V and 1 base from J, with 17 bases in between. Germline CDR1 is SGHTA and CDR2 is FQGTGA. CDR3 length: 16 residues. The CDR3 sequence: CASSCKGGTESYEQYV. CDR3 sequence (DNA): TGTGCCAGCAGCTGTAAGGGCGGGACAGAGTCCTACGAGCAGTACGTC.

This sequence joins TRBV27 and TRBJ2-5; TRBD2 matches at 9 bases. This CDR3 comprises 18 residues. Trimming took 3 bases from V and 5 from J; bases not matched to a gene: 16. Germline CDR1 MNHEY, CDR2 SMNVEV (reference sequence). CDR3 coding DNA: TGTGCCAGCAGTTTCTTAGGGGCGACTAGCGGTGGCCGGGAGACCCAGTACTTC. Its translation: CASSFLGATSGGRETQYF.

This chain connects TRBV5-4 to TRBJ2-3; 10 nucleotides align to TRBD2. V lost 2 bases and J lost 4; bases outside the gene matches: 4. Germline V gene data show CDR1 as SGHNT and CDR2 as YYREEE (reference sequence). There are 15 residues in the CDR3. The CDR3 bases are TGTGCCAGCAGCTTTGGAGCGGGGGGGGCAGATACGCAGTATTTT. This translates into CASSFGAGGADTQYF.

V usage is TRBV5-4 and J usage is TRBJ1-1; no reliable D call. This CDR3 spans 13 amino acids. The V gene lost 4 bases and the J gene lost 3 bases, with 10 bases spanning the gap. The V gene's germline CDR1 is SGHNT and CDR2 YYREEE (reference sequence). The CDR3 DNA reads TGTGCCAGCAGCCTTTACTTGGACACTGAAGCTTTCTTT. Translating gives CASSLYLDTEAFF.

The chain is built from TRBV5-1 and TRBJ2-3; a possible D gene is TRBD1 (5 bases). Germline V gives CDR1 SGHRS, CDR2 YFSETQ. Deletions cut 3 bases from V and 2 bases from J, with 13 bases between. The length of the CDR3 is 15 residues. This chain's CDR3 is CASSSYRQYTDTQYF. CDR3 sequence (DNA): TGCGCCAGCAGCTCCTACCGACAGTACACAGATACGCAGTATTTT. Full variable domain (rest looked up from reference TRBV5-1 and TRBJ2-3): KAGVTQTPRYLIKTRGQQVTLSCSPISGHRSVSWYQQTPGQGLQFLFEYFSETQRNKGNFPGRFSGRQFSNSRSEMNVSTLELGDSALYLCASSSYRQYTDTQYFGPGTRLTVL.

The V and J genes are TRBV7-9 and TRBJ1-4; 9 nucleotides align to TRBD1. The CDR3 runs 13 residues. Germline V CDR1 and CDR2: SEHNR, FQNEAQ (reference sequence). V dropped 5 bases and J dropped 8; count of bases not matched to a gene: 3. The CDR3 region has the DNA TGTGCCAGCAGCCAGACAGGGGGGGAAAAACTGTTTTTT. Translating gives CASSQTGGEKLFF.

The sample holds one count of this clone. CDR3 nucleotide sequence: TGTGCCAGCAGCCAATCCCTTCTATACGAGCAGTACGTC. This gives the protein CASSQSLLYEQYV. This chain joins TRBV11-2 and TRBJ2-7; no clear D gene. The CDR3 length is 13 residues. Germline V gene data show CDR1 as SGHAT and CDR2 as FQNNGV. V lost 5 bases, J lost 4 bases, and 12 bases lay in between.

The gene calls are TRBV3-1 (or the pseudogene TRBV3-2) and TRBJ1-4; D is ambiguous. The CDR3 has 14 residues. Per the germline V gene, CDR1 is LGHDT and CDR2 is YNNKEL (reference sequence). V lost 1 base and J 8 bases, leaving 11 bases between the germline ends. In DNA, the CDR3 is TGTGCCAGCAGCCAAGGGGCAAGAGAAGAAAAACTGTTTTTT. Translated: CASSQGAREEKLFF.

The chain is built from TRBV28 and TRBJ1-2, with a tentative D call TRBD1 (5 bases). Deletions cut 3 bases from V and 9 bases from J, with 17 bases between. This CDR3 is built from 14 residues. Per germline, CDR1 MDHEN and CDR2 SYDVKM. DNA for the CDR3: TGTGCCAGCAGTTTGGAGGGGTCTGGGTTTAGCTACACCTTC. This translates into CASSLEGSGFSYTF.

J is TRBJ2-3 and V is TRBV19; TRBD1 agrees at 8 bases. Unmatched junction bases numbered 6, after V lost 7 bases and J lost 3 bases. Germline-derived CDR1 and CDR2 are LNHDA and SQIVND (reference sequence). This CDR3 has 14 residues. As DNA, the CDR3 is TGTGCCAGTAAGGCCAGGACAGGGACAGATACGCAGTATTTT. This encodes CASKARTGTDTQYF.

This clone was counted ten times or more. This sequence joins TRBV5-1 and TRBJ1-1, with 8 bases matching TRBD1. Germline V gene lookup returns CDR1 SGHRS and CDR2 YFSETQ. This CDR3 region has 13 residues. V shed 7 bases and J 3 bases; nucleotides not matched to a gene: 5. As DNA, the CDR3 is TGCGCCAGCTCTCAGGGGGCTTACACTGAAGCTTTCTTT. Its translation is CASSQGAYTEAFF. Filled out from reference TRBV5-1 and TRBJ1-1, the complete variable domain reads KAGVTQTPRYLIKTRGQQVTLSCSPISGHRSVSWYQQTPGQGLQFLFEYFSETQRNKGNFPGRFSGRQFSNSRSEMNVSTLELGDSALYLCASSQGAYTEAFFGQGTRLTVV.

The J gene is TRBJ2-3, the V gene TRBV7-9; 7 nucleotides align to TRBD2. This CDR3 contains 16 residues. Germline CDR1 is SEHNR and CDR2 is FQNEAQ (reference sequence). V trimming: 2 bases; J trimming: 4 bases; junction bases outside the gene matches: 9. CDR3 amino acids: CASSLLRGLAADTQYF. In DNA form, the CDR3 reads TGTGCCAGCAGCTTACTGCGGGGCCTAGCGGCAGATACGCAGTATTTT.

The CDR3 sequence: CASSAGQGSTDTQYF. The CDR3 coding sequence is TGCGCCAGCAGCGCCGGACAGGGATCCACAGATACGCAGTATTTT. The chain combines TRBV5-1 with TRBJ2-3; 8 bases are shared with TRBD1. The CDR3 length is 15 residues. Germline CDR1 SGHRS, CDR2 YFSETQ. The V gene end was trimmed by 4 bases and the J gene end by 2 bases; junction bases not matched to a gene: 6.

The J gene is TRBJ1-6, the V gene TRBV30, with a tentative D call TRBD1 (6 bases). The V end lost 4 bases, the J end lost 7 bases, and 11 bases lay between the germline ends. Germline V lookup: CDR1 GTSNPN, CDR2 SVGIG (reference sequence). This CDR3 contains 13 residues. CDR3 in amino acids: CAWKTGSNSPLHF. Here the CDR3 DNA reads TGTGCCTGGAAGACAGGATCCAATTCACCCCTCCACTTT.

The chain employs TRBV19 and TRBJ2-1; no reliable D call. V was trimmed by 3 bases and J by 1 base, leaving 16 bases between them. In germline, CDR1 is LNHDA, CDR2 SQIVND (reference sequence). CDR3 length: 17 residues. CDR3 in amino acids: CASSMVSSPRSYNEQFF. The CDR3 nucleotides are TGTGCCAGTAGTATGGTTAGCAGTCCCCGTTCCTACAATGAGCAGTTCTTC.

The chain recombines TRBV18 with TRBJ2-7, with TRBD2 matching 7 bases. CDR3 length: 14 amino acids. V shed 3 bases, J shed 3 bases, and the junction held 5 bases outside the gene matches. Germline-derived CDR1 and CDR2 are KGHSH and LQKENI. The CDR3 loop reads CASSPRAGDYEQYV. The DNA of the CDR3 is TGTGCCAGCTCACCTAGGGCGGGAGACTACGAGCAGTACGTC.

The rearrangement uses TRBV5-4 and TRBJ2-3; TRBD2 matches 7 bases. CDR1 is SGHNT, CDR2 YYREEE, per germline (reference sequence). V lost 0 bases to trimming and J lost 0 bases; unmatched junction nucleotides: 7. The CDR3 runs 17 residues. The CDR3 reads CASSLVGLTTSTDTQYF. The CDR3 nucleotides are TGTGCCAGCAGCTTGGTGGGACTAACAACTAGCACAGATACGCAGTATTTT.

This clone was found once. The V gene is TRBV30, the J gene TRBJ1-1; tentative D call: TRBD1 (5 bases). This CDR3 contains 13 residues. CDR1 and CDR2 from the germline V gene are GTSNPN and SVGIG (reference sequence). Trimming cost V 7 bases and J 4 bases, with 16 bases left between them. The chain's CDR3 is CAYTRGPSTEAFF. The DNA for the CDR3 is TGTGCCTACACAAGGGGCCCCAGCACTGAAGCTTTCTTT.

The chain employs TRBV7-3 and TRBJ2-3, with TRBD1 matching over 7 bases. Trimming removed 5 bases from V and 5 bases from J; junction bases left unmatched: 7. Per germline, CDR1 SGHTA and CDR2 FQGTGA. This CDR3 contains 14 residues. The DNA of the CDR3 is TGTGCCAGCAGCCCCTCAGGGGGTAAAGATACGCAGTATTTT. It specifies CASSPSGGKDTQYF.

The CDR3 nucleotides read TGTGCCAGCAGCTTTAACTCCAGGGGGTCCCAAGAGACCCAGTACTTC. Translated: CASSFNSRGSQETQYF. The chain couples TRBV7-2 to TRBJ2-5, with 7 bases that match TRBD1. J was trimmed by 1 base and V by 3 bases; bases with no gene match: 8. The CDR3 is 16 amino acids. The germline V gene has CDR1 SGHTA and CDR2 FQGNSA.

This chain uses TRBV7-2 with TRBJ2-7, with a weak D call TRBD2 (5 bases). The CDR3 length is 15 residues. V lost 2 bases and J lost 4, with 15 bases in between. The germline V gene has CDR1 SGHTA and CDR2 FQGNSA. The CDR3 DNA follows: TGTGCCAGCAGCTTAATCGCCAAACTAGGGTACGAGCAGTACGTC. Amino acids: CASSLIAKLGYEQYV.

This clone occurred a few times. The V gene is TRBV5-6, the J gene TRBJ2-7, with D uncertain. The CDR3 contains 12 residues. V was clipped by 4 bases and J by 3 bases, with 8 bases between them. Per the germline V gene, CDR1 is SGHDT and CDR2 is YYEEEE. The CDR3 here is CASSGIGYEQYV. The CDR3 bases are TGTGCCAGCAGCGGTATCGGCTACGAGCAGTACGTC.

J is TRBJ2-3 and V is TRBV4-2; 7 bases are a match to TRBD2. This CDR3 spans 16 amino acids. Trimming removed 0 bases from V and 4 bases from J; junction bases left unmatched: 7. The V gene's germline CDR1 is LGHNA and CDR2 YNFKEQ. The CDR3 DNA reads TGTGCCAGCAGCCAAGATTGGGGGGGGAGGTCAGATACGCAGTATTTT. It specifies CASSQDWGGRSDTQYF.

The chain uses TRBV6-1 and TRBJ1-3, with no clear D. Per the germline V gene, CDR1 is MNHNS and CDR2 is SASEGT. The ends were cut back, 2 bases at V and 2 bases at J, with 10 bases in the middle. The CDR3 has 15 amino acids. The chain's CDR3 is CASSELEGAGNTIYF. In DNA, the CDR3 is TGTGCCAGCAGTGAACTGGAAGGAGCTGGAAACACCATATATTTT.

The chain couples TRBV7-8 to TRBJ2-5; the D gene is possibly TRBD1 (5 bases). Germline CDR1 reads SGHVS; CDR2 reads FQNEAQ. The germline V and J ends were trimmed by 4 bases and 4 bases, with 19 bases remaining between them. The CDR3 runs 16 residues. The CDR3: CASSSQTRQTGETQYF. In DNA form, the CDR3 reads TGTGCCAGCAGCTCACAGACCCGACAGACGGGAGAGACCCAGTACTTC.